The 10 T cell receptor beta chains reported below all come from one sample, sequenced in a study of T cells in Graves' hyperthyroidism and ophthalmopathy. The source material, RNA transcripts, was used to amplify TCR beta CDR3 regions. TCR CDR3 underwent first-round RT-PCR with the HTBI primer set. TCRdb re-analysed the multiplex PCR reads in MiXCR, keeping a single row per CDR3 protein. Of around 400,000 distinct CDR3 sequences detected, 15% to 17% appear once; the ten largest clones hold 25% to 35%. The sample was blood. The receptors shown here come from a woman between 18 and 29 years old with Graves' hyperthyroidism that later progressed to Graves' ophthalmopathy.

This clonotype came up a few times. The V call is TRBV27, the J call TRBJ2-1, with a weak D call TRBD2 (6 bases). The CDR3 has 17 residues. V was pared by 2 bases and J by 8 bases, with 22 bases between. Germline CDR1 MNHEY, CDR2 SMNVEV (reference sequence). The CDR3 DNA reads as TGTGCCAGCAGTTTACGGGCGGTAGGTCGGAGGGGCGATGAGCAGTTCTTC. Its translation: CASSLRAVGRRGDEQFF.

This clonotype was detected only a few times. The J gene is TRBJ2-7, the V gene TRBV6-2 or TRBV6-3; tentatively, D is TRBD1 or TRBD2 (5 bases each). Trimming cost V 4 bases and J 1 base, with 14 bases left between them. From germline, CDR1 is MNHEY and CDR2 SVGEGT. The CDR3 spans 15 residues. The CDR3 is CASSLLRDGSYEQYF. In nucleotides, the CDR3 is TGTGCCAGCAGTTTGTTGAGGGACGGTTCCTACGAGCAGTACTTC.

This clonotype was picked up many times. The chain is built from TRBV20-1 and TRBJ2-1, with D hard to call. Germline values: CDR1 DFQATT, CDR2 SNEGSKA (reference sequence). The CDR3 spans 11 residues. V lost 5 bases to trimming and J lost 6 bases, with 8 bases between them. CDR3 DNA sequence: TGCAGTGCTCCCGACCTCAATGAGCAGTTCTTC. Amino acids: CSAPDLNEQFF.

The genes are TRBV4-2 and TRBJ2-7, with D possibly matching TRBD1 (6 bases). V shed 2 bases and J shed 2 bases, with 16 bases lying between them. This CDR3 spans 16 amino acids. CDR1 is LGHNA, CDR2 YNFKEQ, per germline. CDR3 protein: CASSQSPGSGAYEQYF. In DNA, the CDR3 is TGTGCCAGCAGCCAATCTCCCGGATCAGGGGCCTACGAGCAGTACTTC.

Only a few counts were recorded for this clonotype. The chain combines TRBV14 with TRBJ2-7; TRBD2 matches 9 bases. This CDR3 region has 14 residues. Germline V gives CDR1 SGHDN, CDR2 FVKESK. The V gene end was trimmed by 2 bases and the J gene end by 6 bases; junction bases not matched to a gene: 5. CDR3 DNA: TGTGCCAGCAGCCAACGTCTAGCGGGACCCGAGCAGTACTTC. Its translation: CASSQRLAGPEQYF. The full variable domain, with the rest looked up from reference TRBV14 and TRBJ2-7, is EAGVTQFPSHSVIEKGQTVTLRCDPISGHDNLYWYRRVMGKEIKFLLHFVKESKQDESGMPNNRFLAERTGGTYSTLKVQPAELEDSGVYFCASSQRLAGPEQYFGPGTRLTVT.

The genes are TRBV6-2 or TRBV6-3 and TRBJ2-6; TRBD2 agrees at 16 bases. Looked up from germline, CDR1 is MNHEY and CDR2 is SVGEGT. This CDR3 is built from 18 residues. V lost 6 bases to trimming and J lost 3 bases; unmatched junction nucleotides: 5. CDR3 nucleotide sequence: TGTGCCAGCAGAACGGGGACTAGCGGGAGGGGTGGGGCCAACGTCCTGACTTTC. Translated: CASRTGTSGRGGANVLTF.

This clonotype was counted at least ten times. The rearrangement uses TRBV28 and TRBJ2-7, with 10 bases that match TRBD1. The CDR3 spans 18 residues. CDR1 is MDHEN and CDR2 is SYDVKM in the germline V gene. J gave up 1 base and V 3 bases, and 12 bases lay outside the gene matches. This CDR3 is CASSLGQGLRGASYEQYF. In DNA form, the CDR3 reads TGTGCCAGCAGTTTGGGACAGGGGTTAAGAGGTGCTTCCTACGAGCAGTACTTC. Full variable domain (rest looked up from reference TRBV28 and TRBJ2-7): DVKVTQSSRYLVKRTGEKVFLECVQDMDHENMFWYRQDPGLGLRLIYFSYDVKMKEKGDIPEGYSVSREKKERFSLILESASTNQTSMYLCASSLGQGLRGASYEQYFGPGTRLTVT.

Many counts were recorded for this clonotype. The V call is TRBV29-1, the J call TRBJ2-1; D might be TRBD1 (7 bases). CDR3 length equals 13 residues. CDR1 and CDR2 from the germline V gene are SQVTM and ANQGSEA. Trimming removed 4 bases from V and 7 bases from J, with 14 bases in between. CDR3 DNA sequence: TGCAGCGTTGGGAGGGACAGTTGGAATGAGCAGTTCTTC. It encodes CSVGRDSWNEQFF.

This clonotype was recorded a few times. CDR3 bases: TGTGCCAGCAGTTTCCCCCTGACAGGCCTGCCCTACGAGCAGTACTTC. As protein: CASSFPLTGLPYEQYF. V is TRBV6-2 or TRBV6-3 and J is TRBJ2-7; maybe TRBD1 (6 bases). CDR3 length: 16 amino acids. V shed 4 bases and J shed 2 bases, with 18 bases lying between them. CDR1 and CDR2 from the germline V gene are MNHEY and SVGEGT.

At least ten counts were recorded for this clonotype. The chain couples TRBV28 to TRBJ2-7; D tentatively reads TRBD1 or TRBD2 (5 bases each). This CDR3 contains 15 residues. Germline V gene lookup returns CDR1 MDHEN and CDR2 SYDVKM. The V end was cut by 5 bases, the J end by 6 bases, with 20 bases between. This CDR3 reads CASSPGAGRLIEQYF. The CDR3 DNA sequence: TGTGCCAGCAGTCCCGGGGCGGGTCGGCTGATCGAGCAGTACTTC.